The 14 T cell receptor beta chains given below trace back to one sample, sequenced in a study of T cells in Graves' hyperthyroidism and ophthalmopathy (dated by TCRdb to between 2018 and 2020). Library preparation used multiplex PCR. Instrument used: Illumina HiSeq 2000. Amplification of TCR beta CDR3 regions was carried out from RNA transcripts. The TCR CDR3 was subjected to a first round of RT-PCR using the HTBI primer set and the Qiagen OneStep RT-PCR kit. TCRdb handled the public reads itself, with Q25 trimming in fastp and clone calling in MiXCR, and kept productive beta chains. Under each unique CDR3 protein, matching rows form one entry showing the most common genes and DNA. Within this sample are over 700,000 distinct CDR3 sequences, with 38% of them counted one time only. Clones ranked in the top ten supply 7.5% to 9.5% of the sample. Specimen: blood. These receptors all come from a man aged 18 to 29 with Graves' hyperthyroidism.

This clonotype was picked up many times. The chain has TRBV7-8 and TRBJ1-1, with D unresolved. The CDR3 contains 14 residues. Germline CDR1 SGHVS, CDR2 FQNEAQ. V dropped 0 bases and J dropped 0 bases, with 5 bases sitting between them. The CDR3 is CASSLAMVNTEAFF. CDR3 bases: TGTGCCAGCAGCTTAGCGATGGTGAACACTGAAGCTTTCTTT.

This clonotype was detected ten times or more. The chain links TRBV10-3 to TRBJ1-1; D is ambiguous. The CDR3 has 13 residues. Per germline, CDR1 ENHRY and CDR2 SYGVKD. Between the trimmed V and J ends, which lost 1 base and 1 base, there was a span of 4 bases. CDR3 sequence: CAISEFRNTEAFF. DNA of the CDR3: TGTGCCATCAGTGAGTTCAGGAACACTGAAGCTTTCTTT.

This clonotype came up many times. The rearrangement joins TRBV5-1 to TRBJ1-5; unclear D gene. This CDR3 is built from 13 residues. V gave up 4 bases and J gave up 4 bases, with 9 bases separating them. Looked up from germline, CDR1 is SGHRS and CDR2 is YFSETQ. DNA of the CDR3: TGCGCCAGCAGCCCGCTGGGAAATCAGCCCCAGCATTTT. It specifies CASSPLGNQPQHF.

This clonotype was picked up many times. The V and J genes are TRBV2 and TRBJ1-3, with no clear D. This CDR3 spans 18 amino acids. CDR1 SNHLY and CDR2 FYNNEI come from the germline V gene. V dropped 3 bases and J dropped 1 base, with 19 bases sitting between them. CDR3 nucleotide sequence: TGTGCCAGCAGTGACAACCCTGCTGGTGCCACGTCTGGAAACACCATATATTTT. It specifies CASSDNPAGATSGNTIYF. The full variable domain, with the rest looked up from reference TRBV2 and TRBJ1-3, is EPEVTQTPSHQVTQMGQEVILRCVPISNHLYFYWYRQILGQKVEFLVSFYNNEISEKSEIFDDQFSVERPDGSNFTLKIRSTKLEDSAMYFCASSDNPAGATSGNTIYFGEGSWLTVV.

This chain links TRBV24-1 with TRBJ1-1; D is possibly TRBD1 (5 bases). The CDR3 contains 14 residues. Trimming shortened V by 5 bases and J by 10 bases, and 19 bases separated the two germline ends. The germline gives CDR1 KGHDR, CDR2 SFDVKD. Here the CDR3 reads CATSASGLGIGAFF. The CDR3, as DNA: TGTGCCACCAGTGCCTCGGGACTGGGGATAGGAGCTTTCTTT.

The CDR3, as DNA: TGTGCCACCAGTGGGGGGGGAGGCAATCAGCCCCAGCATTTT. This translates into CATSGGGGNQPQHF. V and J are TRBV24-1 and TRBJ1-5, with D possibly being TRBD1 (5 bases). CDR3 length equals 14 residues. CDR1 is KGHDR, CDR2 SFDVKD, per germline. Trimming took 5 bases from V and 2 from J, leaving 9 bases between them.

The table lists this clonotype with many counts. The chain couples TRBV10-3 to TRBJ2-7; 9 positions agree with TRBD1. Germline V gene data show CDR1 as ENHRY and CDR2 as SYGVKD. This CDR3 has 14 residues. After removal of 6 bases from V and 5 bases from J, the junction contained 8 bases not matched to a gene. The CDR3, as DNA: TGTGCCATCAGACCGGGACAGGGCTTGCACGAGCAGTACTTC. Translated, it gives CAIRPGQGLHEQYF.

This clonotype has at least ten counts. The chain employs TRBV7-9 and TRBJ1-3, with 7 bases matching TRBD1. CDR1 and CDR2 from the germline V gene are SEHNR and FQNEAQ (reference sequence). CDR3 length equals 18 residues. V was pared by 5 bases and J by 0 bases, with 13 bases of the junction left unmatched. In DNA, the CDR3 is TGTGCCAGCAGCATTACCTCCGGGACAGAAAGCTCTGGAAACACCATATATTTT. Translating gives CASSITSGTESSGNTIYF.

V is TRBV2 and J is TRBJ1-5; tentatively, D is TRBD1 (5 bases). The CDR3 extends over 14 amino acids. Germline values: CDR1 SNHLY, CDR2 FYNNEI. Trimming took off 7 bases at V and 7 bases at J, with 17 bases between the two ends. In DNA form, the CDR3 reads TGTGCCAGCAAACCCCCCGGGGGTAACCAGCCCCAGCATTTT. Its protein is CASKPPGGNQPQHF.

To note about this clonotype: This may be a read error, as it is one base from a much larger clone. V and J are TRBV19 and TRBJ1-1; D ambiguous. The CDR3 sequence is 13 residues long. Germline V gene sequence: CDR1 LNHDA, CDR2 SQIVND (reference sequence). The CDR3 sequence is CSSSIGGDTEAFF. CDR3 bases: TGTTCCAGTAGTATAGGCGGGGACACTGAAGCTTTCTTT.

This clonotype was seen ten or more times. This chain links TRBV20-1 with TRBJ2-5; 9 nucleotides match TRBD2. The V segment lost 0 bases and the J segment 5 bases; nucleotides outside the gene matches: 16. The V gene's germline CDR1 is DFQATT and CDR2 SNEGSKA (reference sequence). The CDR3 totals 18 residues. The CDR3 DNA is TGCAGTGCTAGAGAGTCGCCGGGTGGCGGGGGGGCCAAGGAGACCCAGTACTTC. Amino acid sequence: CSARESPGGGGAKETQYF.

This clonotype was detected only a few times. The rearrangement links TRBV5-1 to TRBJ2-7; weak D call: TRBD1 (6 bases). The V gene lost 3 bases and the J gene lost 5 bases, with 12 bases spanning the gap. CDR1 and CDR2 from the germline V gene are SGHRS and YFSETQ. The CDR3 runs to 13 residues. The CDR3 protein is CASSSGTSDEQYF. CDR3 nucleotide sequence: TGCGCCAGCAGCTCCGGGACATCGGACGAGCAGTACTTC.

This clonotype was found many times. For the CDR3, the DNA is TGTGCCAGCACCCAGACAGGGGGGAGCTCTGGAAACACCATATATTTT. This sequence encodes CASTQTGGSSGNTIYF. The genes are TRBV7-9 and TRBJ1-3; 9 nucleotides match TRBD1. The ends lost 7 bases at V and 0 bases at J; junction bases unmatched: 7. The CDR3 covers 16 residues. In germline, CDR1 is SEHNR, CDR2 FQNEAQ (reference sequence).

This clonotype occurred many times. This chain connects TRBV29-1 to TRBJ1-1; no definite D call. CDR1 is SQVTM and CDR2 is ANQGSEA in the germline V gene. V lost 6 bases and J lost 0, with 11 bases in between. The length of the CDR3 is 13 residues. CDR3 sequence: CSVTPGLNTEAFF. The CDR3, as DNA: TGCAGCGTGACGCCCGGTTTGAACACTGAAGCTTTCTTT.